The T cell receptor beta chain described here comes from a study of shared clonotypes between healthy human individuals. Whole-study results and caveats: Memory subsets generally showed lower estimated richness than naive subsets.

Running of the assay took place at deep level. Per the original data handling: Junction-only sequences produced by ImmunoSEQ had no quality scores, so filtering differed. Produced via immunoSEQ multiplex PCR; TCRdb's table is partial and in-frame only. V and J calls plus clone size are reproduced from that table; the DNA served to infer D and trimming. The sample carries approximately 640,000 clones, less than 80% recorded once. As concerns this clone: The antigen remains undetermined.

Trimming stripped 7 bases from V and 4 bases from J, with 14 bases between. This CDR3 has 13 amino acids. CDR1 MNHNS and CDR2 SASEGT come from the germline V gene. This TCR was sampled from a woman in her twenties or thirties in good health. The sequencing sample was made of memory CD4+ T cells sorted from blood. Stated subset: CD45RA-negative fraction. The chain links TRBV6-1 to TRBJ2-7, with D tentatively TRBD1 (6 bases). Here the CDR3 reads CASTGDQGYEQYF. In DNA form, the CDR3 reads TGTGCCAGCACCGGTGACCAGGGGTACGAGCAGTACTTC.